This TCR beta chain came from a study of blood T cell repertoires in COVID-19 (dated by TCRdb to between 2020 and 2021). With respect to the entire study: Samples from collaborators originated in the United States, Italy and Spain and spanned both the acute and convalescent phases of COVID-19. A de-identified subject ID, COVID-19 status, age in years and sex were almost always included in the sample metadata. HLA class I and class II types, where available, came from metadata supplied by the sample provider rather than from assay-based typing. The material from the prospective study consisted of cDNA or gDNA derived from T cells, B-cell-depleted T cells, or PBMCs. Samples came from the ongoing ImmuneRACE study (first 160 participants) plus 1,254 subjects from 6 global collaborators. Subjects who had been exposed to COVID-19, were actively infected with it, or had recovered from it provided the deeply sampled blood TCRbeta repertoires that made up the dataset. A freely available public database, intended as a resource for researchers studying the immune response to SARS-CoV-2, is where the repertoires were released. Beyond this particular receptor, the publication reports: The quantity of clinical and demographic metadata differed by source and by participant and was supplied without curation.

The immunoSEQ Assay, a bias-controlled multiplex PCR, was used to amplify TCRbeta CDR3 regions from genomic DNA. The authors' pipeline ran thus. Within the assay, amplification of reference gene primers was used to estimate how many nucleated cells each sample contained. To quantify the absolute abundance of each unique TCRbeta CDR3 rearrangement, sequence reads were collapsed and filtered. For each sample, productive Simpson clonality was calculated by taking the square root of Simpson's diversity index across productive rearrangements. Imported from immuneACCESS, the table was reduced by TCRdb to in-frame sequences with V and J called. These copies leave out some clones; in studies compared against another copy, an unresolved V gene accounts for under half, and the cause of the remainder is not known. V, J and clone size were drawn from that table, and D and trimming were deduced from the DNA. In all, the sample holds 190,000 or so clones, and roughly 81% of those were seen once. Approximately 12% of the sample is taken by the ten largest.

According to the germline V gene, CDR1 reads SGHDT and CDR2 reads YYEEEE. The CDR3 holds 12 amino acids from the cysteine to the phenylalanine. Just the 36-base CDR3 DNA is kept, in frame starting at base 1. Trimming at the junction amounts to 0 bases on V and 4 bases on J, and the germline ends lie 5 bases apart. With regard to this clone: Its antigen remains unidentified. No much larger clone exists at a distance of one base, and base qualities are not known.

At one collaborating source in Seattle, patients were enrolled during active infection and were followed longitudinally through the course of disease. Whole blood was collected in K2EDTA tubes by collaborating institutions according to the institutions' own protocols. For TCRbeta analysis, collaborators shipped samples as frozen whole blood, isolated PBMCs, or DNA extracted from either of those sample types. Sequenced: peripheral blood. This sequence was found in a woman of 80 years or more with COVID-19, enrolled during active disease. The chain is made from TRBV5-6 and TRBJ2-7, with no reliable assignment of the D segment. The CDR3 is CASSLDIYEQYF. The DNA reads TGTGCCAGCAGCTTGGACATATACGAGCAGTACTTC.